This T cell receptor beta chain stems from a study of T-cell reconstitution after alpha-beta-depleted transplantation in children. The germline gives CDR1 LGHDT, CDR2 YNNKEL (reference sequence). The CDR3 extends over 13 amino acids. V lost 3 bases to trimming and J lost 7 bases; unmatched junction nucleotides: 2. The library targeted TCRbeta and was prepared with unique molecular identifiers. TCRdb recomputed calls from the PCR reads with MiXCR, one row per CDR3 protein. The data contain roughly 570,000 distinct CDR3 sequences, roughly a quarter of them singletons. The chain links TRBV3-1 to TRBJ1-2; 10 nucleotides line up with TRBD1. The specimen was PBMCs, collected before TCRalphabeta/CD19-depleted stem cell transplant. The source is a boy less than two years old with Wiskott-Aldrich syndrome, due to receive a stem cell transplant. CDR3 in DNA: TGTGCCAGCAGCCAGACAGGGGGCAGTGGCTACACCTTC. Translating it yields CASSQTGGSGYTF.